A single sample is the source of the 22 T cell receptor beta chains below, sequenced in a study of OX40 agonist ivuxolimab in advanced cancers. Method: immunoSEQ multiplex PCR; TCRdb's copy keeps in-frame clones and lacks some. The sample carries 60,000 to 70,000 clones, less than 90% recorded once. This material consisted of CD4+ or CD8+ T cells sorted from blood, taken in a trial of the OX40 agonist ivuxolimab. The receptors here all came from an adult with an advanced solid tumor such as melanoma, head and neck, liver or kidney cancer.

This chain links TRBV6-5 with TRBJ2-7; TRBD1 matches 7 bases. Per the germline V gene, CDR1 is MNHEY and CDR2 is SVGAGI. V shed 7 bases, J shed 7 bases, and the junction held 16 bases outside the gene matches. This CDR3 is built from 15 residues. The CDR3 DNA follows: TGTGCCAGCACCAGGGGGAAGACCACCCCACGTGAGCAGTACTTC. Amino acid sequence: CASTRGKTTPREQYF.

The chain combines TRBV5-6 with TRBJ2-7; D remains unclear. V was cut by 0 bases and J by 2 bases, with 3 bases left in between. Germline-derived CDR1 and CDR2 are SGHDT and YYEEEE. The CDR3 is made up of 12 amino acids. CDR3 sequence: CASSLGTYEQYF. As DNA, the CDR3 is TGTGCCAGCAGCTTGGGGACCTACGAGCAGTACTTC.

This chain connects TRBV6-1 to TRBJ2-7, with 10 bases fitting TRBD1. This CDR3 has 12 residues. With 5 bases clipped from V and 13 bases from J, the junction kept 8 bases outside the gene matches. CDR1 is MNHNS and CDR2 is SASEGT in the germline V gene. The CDR3 nucleotides read TGTGCCAGCAGTTCCCCCGGGACAGGGGTTTACTTC. This sequence encodes CASSSPGTGVYF.

This clone was observed once. The rearrangement uses TRBV2 and TRBJ2-5; D might be TRBD2 (6 bases). This CDR3 is built from 12 residues. The V end lost 11 bases, the J end lost 7 bases, and 17 bases lay between the germline ends. Looked up from germline, CDR1 is SNHLY and CDR2 is FYNNEI. As DNA, the CDR3 is TGTGCCGGGGGGACTGAGTATGGGACCCAGTACTTC. Translated: CAGGTEYGTQYF.

This clone was seen only once. The chain is built from TRBV5-8 and TRBJ1-5; the D is unclear. V lost 2 bases to trimming and J lost 0 bases, with 6 bases between them. This CDR3 is 14 amino acids long. Germline V gives CDR1 SGHTS, CDR2 YDEGEE. The CDR3 DNA sequence: TGTGCCAGCAGCTTATTATATAGCAATCAGCCCCAGCATTTT. It encodes CASSLLYSNQPQHF.

A single count supports this clone. This chain connects TRBV7-8 to TRBJ2-1; 8 bases map to TRBD2. Trimming removed 5 bases from V and 6 bases from J; junction bases left unmatched: 12. Germline lookup yields CDR1 SGHVS and CDR2 FQNEAQ. The CDR3 spans 16 residues. The CDR3 region is CASSTYGREVGNEQFF. CDR3 in DNA: TGTGCCAGCAGCACGTATGGGCGGGAGGTAGGCAATGAGCAGTTCTTC.

The rearrangement links TRBV10-3 to TRBJ2-5; the match to TRBD2 covers 12 bases. V lost 5 bases and J lost 5; bases outside the gene matches: 3. The CDR3 sequence is 14 residues long. Germline lookup yields CDR1 ENHRY and CDR2 SYGVKD. The CDR3 reads CAISLAGGPETQYF. The DNA of the CDR3 is TGTGCCATCAGTCTAGCGGGAGGGCCTGAGACCCAGTACTTC.

V gene TRBV29-1 combines with J gene TRBJ2-7; D is undetermined. V was cut by 7 bases and J by 5 bases, with 15 bases left in between. This CDR3 spans 12 amino acids. Germline values: CDR1 SQVTM, CDR2 ANQGSEA. The CDR3 sequence: CSAVAQVDEQYF. The CDR3 nucleotides read TGCAGCGCCGTGGCCCAGGTAGACGAGCAGTACTTC.

The CDR3 here is CASSSGTGSNEKLFF. Here the CDR3 DNA reads TGTGCCAGCAGCTCAGGGACAGGGAGCAATGAAAAACTGTTTTTT. V and J are TRBV7-9 and TRBJ1-4, with 9 bases fitting TRBD1. This CDR3 is 15 amino acids long. The V and J ends lost 4 bases and 5 bases, in that order; junction bases with no gene match: 5. CDR1 is SEHNR and CDR2 is FQNEAQ in the germline V gene (reference sequence).

This clone has just one count. The V and J genes are TRBV2 and TRBJ1-4; D call uncertain. In germline, CDR1 is SNHLY, CDR2 FYNNEI. The CDR3 loop spans 11 amino acids. Between the trimmed V and J ends, which lost 5 bases and 5 bases, there was a span of 3 bases. The CDR3 reads CASSWNEKLFF. The CDR3, as DNA: TGTGCCAGCAGTTGGAATGAAAAACTGTTTTTT. The full variable domain, rest sourced from reference TRBV2 and TRBJ1-4, is EPEVTQTPSHQVTQMGQEVILRCVPISNHLYFYWYRQILGQKVEFLVSFYNNEISEKSEIFDDQFSVERPDGSNFTLKIRSTKLEDSAMYFCASSWNEKLFFGSGTQLSVL.

V and J are TRBV6-1 and TRBJ1-5, with D tentatively TRBD1 (5 bases). V shed 2 bases and J shed 3 bases, with 17 bases lying between them. CDR3 length: 17 residues. Per germline, CDR1 MNHNS and CDR2 SASEGT. The CDR3, as DNA: TGTGCCAGCAGTGAATACCCTGGTCCTGGGACCAATCAGCCCCAGCATTTT. Encoded protein: CASSEYPGPGTNQPQHF.

A few counts support this clone. The chain combines TRBV27 with TRBJ2-1, with 8 bases aligning to TRBD2. CDR3 length: 14 amino acids. Germline assignment: CDR1 MNHEY and CDR2 SMNVEV (reference sequence). V lost 3 bases and J lost 4; bases outside the gene matches: 2. The CDR3 region is CASSFTGGYNEQFF. CDR3 DNA: TGTGCCAGCAGTTTTACGGGAGGGTACAATGAGCAGTTCTTC.

The rearrangement joins TRBV7-9 to TRBJ2-7; TRBD1 matches at 8 bases. The CDR3 runs to 15 residues. V lost 3 bases, J lost 7 bases, and 11 bases stayed unmatched. Germline lookup yields CDR1 SEHNR and CDR2 FQNEAQ (reference sequence). CDR3 region: CASSLRGQVGSEQYF. The CDR3 region has the DNA TGTGCCAGCAGCTTGCGGGGACAGGTGGGGTCGGAGCAGTACTTC.

J is TRBJ1-1 and V is TRBV28; 11 nucleotides line up with TRBD1. This CDR3 region has 16 residues. Germline assignment: CDR1 MDHEN and CDR2 SYDVKM. The J segment lost 6 bases and the V segment lost 3 bases, leaving 9 bases of the junction unmatched. The CDR3 protein is CASSLSLGQGAAEAFF. The CDR3 bases are TGTGCCAGCAGTTTGAGCTTAGGACAGGGGGCCGCTGAAGCTTTCTTT.

The CDR3 coding sequence is TGCAGCGCGGGACTAGAACAAGAGACCCAGTACTTC. It translates to CSAGLEQETQYF. The chain is built from TRBV29-1 and TRBJ2-5, with 8 bases lining up with TRBD2. CDR1 is SQVTM and CDR2 is ANQGSEA in the germline V gene. The V and J ends lost 7 bases and 2 bases, in that order; junction bases with no gene match: 3. This CDR3 contains 12 residues.

This sequence joins TRBV18 and TRBJ2-5; 8 nucleotides align to TRBD2. The DNA matches TRBJ2-7 better at its end, which makes the J call doubtful. The CDR3 totals 17 residues. From germline, CDR1 is KGHSH and CDR2 LQKENI. The CDR3 reads CASSPLSGGADSYEQYF. CDR3 DNA sequence: TGTGCCAGCTCACCTCTATCGGGAGGGGCCGACTCCTACGAGCAGTACTTC.

This chain uses TRBV10-1 with TRBJ1-5, with unresolved D. This CDR3 is 14 amino acids long. CDR1 is WNHNN and CDR2 is SYGVQD in the germline V gene (reference sequence). V lost 4 bases, J lost 1 base, and 8 bases lay in between. The CDR3 protein is CASSGAPSNQPQHF. Here the CDR3 DNA reads TGCGCCAGCAGTGGGGCACCGAGCAATCAGCCCCAGCATTTT.

This rearrangement joins TRBV19 to TRBJ1-1; 9 nucleotides align to TRBD1. V shed 8 bases and J 9 bases; nucleotides not matched to a gene: 13. CDR3 length equals 14 residues. Germline CDR1 reads LNHDA; CDR2 reads SQIVND (reference sequence). The CDR3 protein is CASFRDREAYQAFF. In nucleotides, the CDR3 is TGTGCCAGTTTCCGGGACAGGGAGGCTTATCAAGCTTTCTTT. The whole variable domain, filled in from reference TRBV19 and TRBJ1-1, reads DGGITQSPKYLFRKEGQNVTLSCEQNLNHDAMYWYRQDPGQGLRLIYYSQIVNDFQKGDIAEGYSVSREKKESFPLTVTSAQKNPTAFYLCASFRDREAYQAFFGQGTRLTVV.

The chain carries TRBV5-1 and TRBJ1-1; D is uncertain. Germline CDR1 SGHRS, CDR2 YFSETQ. The CDR3 covers 13 residues. V lost 2 bases and J lost 4, with 9 bases in between. The DNA of the CDR3 is TGCGCCAGCAGCTTAGGCCACCCCACTGAAGCTTTCTTT. Its translation: CASSLGHPTEAFF.

This chain joins TRBV5-5 and TRBJ1-1; D is undetermined. The CDR3 loop spans 13 amino acids. CDR1 is SGHKS, CDR2 YYEKEE, per germline (reference sequence). Trimming took 1 base from V and 0 from J, leaving 4 bases between them. CDR3 sequence: CASSLSLNTEAFF. The CDR3 DNA is TGTGCCAGCAGCTTGAGTCTGAACACTGAAGCTTTCTTT. Complete variable domain (other parts from reference TRBV5-5 and TRBJ1-1): DAGVTQSPTHLIKTRGQQVTLRCSPISGHKSVSWYQQVLGQGPQFIFQYYEKEERGRGNFPDRFSARQFPNYSSELNVNALLLGDSALYLCASSLSLNTEAFFGQGTRLTVV.

This clone was seen ten or more times. The chain links TRBV5-4 to TRBJ1-5; no clear D. The CDR3 extends over 12 amino acids. CDR1 and CDR2 from the germline V gene are SGHNT and YYREEE (reference sequence). Trimming removed 0 bases from V and 4 bases from J, with 2 bases in between. CDR3 protein: CASSLENQPQHF. The DNA of the CDR3 is TGTGCCAGCAGCTTGGAGAATCAGCCCCAGCATTTT.

The V gene is TRBV12-5, the J gene TRBJ1-5; 9 bases match TRBD1. Germline V lookup: CDR1 LGHNT, CDR2 FRNRAP. The CDR3 has 15 residues. J gave up 6 bases and V 1 base, and 4 bases lay outside the gene matches. As DNA, the CDR3 is TGTGCTAGTGGTTTGGGGGACAGGGTCCCTCAGCCCCAGCATTTT. This translates into CASGLGDRVPQPQHF.